This T cell receptor (beta chain) was identified during a study of cytomegalovirus exposure and HLA in healthy donors. The PCR contained 60 Vbeta and 13 Jbeta primers. Measured with immunoSEQ multiplex PCR; TCRdb has only the in-frame clones, and not every one. The data contain 74,000 or so clones, more than 60% of them singletons. Germline lookup yields CDR1 SGHTA and CDR2 FQGNSA. The CDR3 contains 14 residues. For this clone: Mismatch with germline at one junction end may stem from a read error.

The clonotype was recovered from a male donor in good health and CMV-seropositive. Source material: PBMCs. This chain joins TRBV7-2 and TRBJ1-3; TRBD1 might be the D (6 bases). CDR3 nucleotide sequence: TGTGCCATCAGCTTAGGTGGGGGCAGGAACACCATATATTTT. Translating gives CAISLGGGRNTIYF.